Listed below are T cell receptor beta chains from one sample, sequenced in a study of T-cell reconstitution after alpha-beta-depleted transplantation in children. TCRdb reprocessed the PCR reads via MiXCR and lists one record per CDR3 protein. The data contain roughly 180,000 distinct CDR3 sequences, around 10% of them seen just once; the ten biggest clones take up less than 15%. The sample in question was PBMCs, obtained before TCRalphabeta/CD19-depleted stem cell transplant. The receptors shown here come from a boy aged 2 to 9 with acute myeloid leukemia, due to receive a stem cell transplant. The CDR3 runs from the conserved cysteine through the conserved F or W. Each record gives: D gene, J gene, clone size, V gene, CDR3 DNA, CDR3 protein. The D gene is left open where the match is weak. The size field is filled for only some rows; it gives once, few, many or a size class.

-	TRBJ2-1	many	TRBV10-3	TGTGCCATAAAATTAGGGGAAGTACTAGACAATGAGCAGTTCTTC	CAIKLGEVLDNEQFF
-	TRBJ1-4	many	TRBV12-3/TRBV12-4	TGTGCCAGCAGTTTGAACCTCAATGAAAAACTGTTTTTT	CASSLNLNEKLFF
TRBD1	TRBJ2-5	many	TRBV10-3	TGTGCCATCAGTCCCCGGACAGGGGAAGAGACCCAGTACTTC	CAISPRTGEETQYF
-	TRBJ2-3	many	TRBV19	TGTGCCAGTAGTACAGGGGACTCCACAGATACGCAGTATTTT	CASSTGDSTDTQYF
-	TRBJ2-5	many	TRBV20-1	TGCAGTGCTTTCCATGCTAAGGGGGGGCAAGAGACCCAGTACTTC	CSAFHAKGGQETQYF
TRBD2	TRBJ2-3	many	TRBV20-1	TGCAGTGCTAGGGGTTACGGCGGGAGTTTTGCAGATACGCAGTATTTT	CSARGYGGSFADTQYF
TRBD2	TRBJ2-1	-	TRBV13	TGTGCCAGCAGCGCTACTAGCGGGGTTTACAATGAGCAGTTCTTC	CASSATSGVYNEQFF
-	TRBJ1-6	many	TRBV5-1	TGCGCCAGCAGCTCAACCGGGGAATATAATTCACCCCTCCACTTT	CASSSTGEYNSPLHF
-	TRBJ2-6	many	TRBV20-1	TGCAGTGCTGGGGGAAGGGGTACTGGGGCCAACGTCCTGACTTTC	CSAGGRGTGANVLTF
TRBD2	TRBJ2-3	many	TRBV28	TGTGCCAGCAGCGAACCCCTCACAGGACTAGCGGGAGAATATACGCAGTATTTT	CASSEPLTGLAGEYTQYF
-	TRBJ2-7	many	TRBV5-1	TGCGCCAGCAGCTTGGGAGGATCCGAGCAGTACTTC	CASSLGGSEQYF
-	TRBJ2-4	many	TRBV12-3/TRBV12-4	TGTGCCAGCAGTCGTGAGGCAGGGACTCTAGCCAAAAACATTCAGTACTTC	CASSREAGTLAKNIQYF
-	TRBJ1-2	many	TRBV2	TGTGCCAGCAGAAAGGGGACTTATTCTAACTATGGCTACACCTTC	CASRKGTYSNYGYTF
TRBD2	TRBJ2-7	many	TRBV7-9	TGTGCCAGCAGTGCGGGGGGGTCCTACGAGCAGTACTTC	CASSAGGSYEQYF
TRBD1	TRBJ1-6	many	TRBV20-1	TGCAGTGCTAGAGATCTCATAGGACAGGTTAATTCACCCCTCCACTTT	CSARDLIGQVNSPLHF
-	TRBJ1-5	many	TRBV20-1	TGCAGTGCTAGAAGGGACATCAATCAGCCCCAGCATTTT	CSARRDINQPQHF
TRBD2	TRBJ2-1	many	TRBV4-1	TGCGCCAGCAGCCAAGGAGGAAAAAACTCCAAGCGGGGACGTCCCTACAATGAGCAGTTCTTC	CASSQGGKNSKRGRPYNEQFF
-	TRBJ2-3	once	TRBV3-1	TGTGCCACCAGCCAAGACCCAACGGGTACTTCTAGCACAGATACGCAGTATTTT	CATSQDPTGTSSTDTQYF
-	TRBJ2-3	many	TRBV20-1	TGCAGTGCTAGAAATCCCCGTAGGGGGACCACAGATACGCAGTATTTT	CSARNPRRGTTDTQYF
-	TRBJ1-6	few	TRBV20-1	TGCAGTGCTAGAAATATCAGGGAGGTCATGGATTCACCCCTCCACTTT	CSARNIREVMDSPLHF
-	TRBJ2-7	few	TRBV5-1	TGCGCCAGCAGCTTAGATATTCGGACAGACCCAACTCCCTCCTACGAGCAGTACTTC	CASSLDIRTDPTPSYEQYF
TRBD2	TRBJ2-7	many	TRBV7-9	TGTGCCACCGAAATAGCGGGAGCCTACGAGCAGTACTTC	CATEIAGAYEQYF
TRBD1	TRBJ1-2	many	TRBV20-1	TGCAGTGCTAACCCATCACCGGGACAGAGAATCTATGGCTACACCTTC	CSANPSPGQRIYGYTF
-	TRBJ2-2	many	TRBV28	TGTGCCAGCAGAACGGGTGAAACCGGGGAGCTGTTTTTT	CASRTGETGELFF
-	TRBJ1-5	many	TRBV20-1	TGCAGTGCTAGTAGGGGCAATCAGCCCCAGCATTTT	CSASRGNQPQHF
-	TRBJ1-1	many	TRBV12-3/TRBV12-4	TGTGCCAGCAGCTGGGGGTACATGAACACTGAAGCTTTCTTT	CASSWGYMNTEAFF
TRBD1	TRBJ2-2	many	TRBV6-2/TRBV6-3	TGTGCCAGCCGAGACAGGGGGGCCGGAGTCGGGGAGCTGTTTTTT	CASRDRGAGVGELFF
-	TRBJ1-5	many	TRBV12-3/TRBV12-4	TGTGCCAGCAGTTTGAGTCACTGGCAGCCCCAGCATTTT	CASSLSHWQPQHF
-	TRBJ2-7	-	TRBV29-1	TGCAGCGTTGAGGATAGGGGTGAGGCCTACGAGCAGTACTTC	CSVEDRGEAYEQYF
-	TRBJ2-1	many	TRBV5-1	TGCGCCAGCAGCTTGGAGTCTGCACTCTCCTACAATGAGCAGTTCTTC	CASSLESALSYNEQFF
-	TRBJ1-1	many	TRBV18	TGTGCCAGCTCACCACCGAAATCCGGGGGGAAGAACACTGAAGCTTTCTTT	CASSPPKSGGKNTEAFF
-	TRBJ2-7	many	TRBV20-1	TGCAGTGCGAGGCCCGGACTGGTCTACGAGCAGTACTTC	CSARPGLVYEQYF
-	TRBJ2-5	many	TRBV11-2	TGTGCCAGCAGTCGAGGGGTCTGGGGGGAGTACCAAGAGACCCAGTACTTC	CASSRGVWGEYQETQYF
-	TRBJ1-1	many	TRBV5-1	TGCGCCAGCAGCTCCCCGGGATTCACTGAAGCTTTCTTT	CASSSPGFTEAFF
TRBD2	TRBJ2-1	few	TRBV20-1	TGCAGTGCTGTACTAGCGGGAAGATCCTACAATGAGCAGTTCTTC	CSAVLAGRSYNEQFF
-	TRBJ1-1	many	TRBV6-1	TGTGCCAGCAGTACCCCTGGGGAGATGAACACTGAAGCTTTCTTT	CASSTPGEMNTEAFF
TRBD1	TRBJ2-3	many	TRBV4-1	TGCGCCAGCAGCCAAGTCCGACAGGGCGGCACAGATACGCAGTATTTT	CASSQVRQGGTDTQYF
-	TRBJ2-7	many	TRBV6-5	TGTGCCAGCAGTTACAGGTCCTCCTACGAGCAGTACTTC	CASSYRSSYEQYF
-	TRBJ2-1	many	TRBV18	TGTGCCAGCTCACCACGGAGTTCCAGGGGCAATGAGCAGTTCTTC	CASSPRSSRGNEQFF
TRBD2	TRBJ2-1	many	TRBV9	TGTGCCAGCAGCACGGGACTAGCGGGAATCTCCTACAATGAGCAGTTCTTC	CASSTGLAGISYNEQFF
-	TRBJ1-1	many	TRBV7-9	TGTGCCAGCAGCTTAGGCCGCGGGGGGACTGAAGCTTTCTTT	CASSLGRGGTEAFF
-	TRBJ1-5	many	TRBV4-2	TGTGCCAGCAGCCAAGATCTCTTTACCAATCAGCCCCAGCATTTT	CASSQDLFTNQPQHF
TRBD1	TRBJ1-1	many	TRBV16	TGTGCCAGCAGCCGGTCGACAGGGGGCACTGAAGCTTTCTTT	CASSRSTGGTEAFF
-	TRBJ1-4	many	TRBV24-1	TGTGCCACCAGTGATAACAACATCGGAAAACTGTTTTTT	CATSDNNIGKLFF
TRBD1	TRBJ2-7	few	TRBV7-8	TGTGCCAGCAGCGATCGGCCGGGACAGGGGGCAAGATTCTACGAGCAGTACTTC	CASSDRPGQGARFYEQYF
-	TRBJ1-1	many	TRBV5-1	TGCGCCAGCAGCGAGACCCCTAGGGACACTGAAGCTTTCTTT	CASSETPRDTEAFF
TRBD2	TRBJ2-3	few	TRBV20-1	TGCAGTGCTTCGGGACTAGGATGGCGTGGCACAGATACGCAGTATTTT	CSASGLGWRGTDTQYF
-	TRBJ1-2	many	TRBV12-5	TGTGCTAGTGGTTTGCAGACGGACTATGGCTACACCTTC	CASGLQTDYGYTF
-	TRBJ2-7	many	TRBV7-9	TGTGCCAGCAGCTCCGAAGACTCCTACGAGCAGTACTTC	CASSSEDSYEQYF
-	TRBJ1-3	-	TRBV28	TGTGCCAGCAGTTTTTCCAGGGCGGGTGGAAACACCATATATTTT	CASSFSRAGGNTIYF
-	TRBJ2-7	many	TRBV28	TGTGCCAGCAGTTCGATAAGAGACAGGAAGGGAACCTACGAGCAGTACTTC	CASSSIRDRKGTYEQYF
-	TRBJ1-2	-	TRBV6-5	TGTGCCAGCAGTTACACGGGCGAGGGCTACACCTTC	CASSYTGEGYTF
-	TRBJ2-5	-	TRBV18	TGTGCCAGCTCGGGAGCCGGCGGACAAAACGCAGAGACCCAGTACTTC	CASSGAGGQNAETQYF
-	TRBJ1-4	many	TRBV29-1	TGCAGCGTCCGTGAACAGGGAGGACTGTTTTTT	CSVREQGGLFF
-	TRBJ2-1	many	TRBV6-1	TGTGCCAGCAGTAGAAGACCAGCCAATGAGCAGTTCTTC	CASSRRPANEQFF
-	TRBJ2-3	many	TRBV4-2	TGTGCCAGCAGCCAAGATTCCAGATACACAGATACGCAGTATTTT	CASSQDSRYTDTQYF